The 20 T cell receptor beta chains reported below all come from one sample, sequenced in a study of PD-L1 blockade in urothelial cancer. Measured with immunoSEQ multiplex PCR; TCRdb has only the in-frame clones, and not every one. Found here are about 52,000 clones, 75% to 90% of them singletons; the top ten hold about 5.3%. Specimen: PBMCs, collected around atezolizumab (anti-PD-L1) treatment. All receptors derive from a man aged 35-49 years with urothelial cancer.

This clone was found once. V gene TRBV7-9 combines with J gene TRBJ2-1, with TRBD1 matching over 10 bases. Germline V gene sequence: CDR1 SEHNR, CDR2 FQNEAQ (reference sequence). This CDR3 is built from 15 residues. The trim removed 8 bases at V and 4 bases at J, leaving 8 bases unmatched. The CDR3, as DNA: TGTGCCAGCGCTCTCGGGACAGGGGTATACAATGAGCAGTTCTTC. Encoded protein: CASALGTGVYNEQFF.

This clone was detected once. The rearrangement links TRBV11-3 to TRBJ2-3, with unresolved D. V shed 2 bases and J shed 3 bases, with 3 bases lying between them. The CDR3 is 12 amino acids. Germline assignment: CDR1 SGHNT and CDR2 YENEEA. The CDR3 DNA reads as TGTGCCAGCAGCTTATCGACAGATACGCAGTATTTT. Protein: CASSLSTDTQYF.

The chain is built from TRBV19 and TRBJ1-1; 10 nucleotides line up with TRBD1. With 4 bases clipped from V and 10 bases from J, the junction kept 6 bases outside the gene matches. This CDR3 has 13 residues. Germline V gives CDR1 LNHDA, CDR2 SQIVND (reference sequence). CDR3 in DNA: TGTGCCAGTAGTACGACAGGGGGCATAGGAGCTTTCTTT. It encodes CASSTTGGIGAFF.

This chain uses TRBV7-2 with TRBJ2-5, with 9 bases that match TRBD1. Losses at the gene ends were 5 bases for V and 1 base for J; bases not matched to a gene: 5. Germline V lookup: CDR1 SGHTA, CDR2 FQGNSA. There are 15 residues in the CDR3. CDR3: CASSLQGAIQETQYF. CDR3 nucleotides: TGTGCCAGCAGCCTACAGGGGGCGATCCAAGAGACCCAGTACTTC.

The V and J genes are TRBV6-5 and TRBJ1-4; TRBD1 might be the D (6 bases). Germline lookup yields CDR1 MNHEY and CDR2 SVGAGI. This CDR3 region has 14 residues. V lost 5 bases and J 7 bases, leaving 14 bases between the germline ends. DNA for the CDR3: TGTGCCAGCAGTCGGACAGCAAGGGCTGAAAAACTGTTTTTT. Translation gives CASSRTARAEKLFF.

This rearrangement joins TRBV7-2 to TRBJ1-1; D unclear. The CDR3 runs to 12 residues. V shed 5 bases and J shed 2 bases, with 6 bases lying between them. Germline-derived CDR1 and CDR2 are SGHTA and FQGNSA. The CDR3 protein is CASSQINTEAFF. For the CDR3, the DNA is TGTGCCAGCAGCCAGATAAACACTGAAGCTTTCTTT.

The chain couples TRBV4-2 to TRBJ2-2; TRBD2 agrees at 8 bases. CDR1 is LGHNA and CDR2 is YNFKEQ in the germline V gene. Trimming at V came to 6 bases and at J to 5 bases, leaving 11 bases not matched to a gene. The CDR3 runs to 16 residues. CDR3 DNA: TGTGCCAGCAGGCAAAACCCGGGAGGGGGGACCGGGGAGCTGTTTTTT. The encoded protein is CASRQNPGGGTGELFF.

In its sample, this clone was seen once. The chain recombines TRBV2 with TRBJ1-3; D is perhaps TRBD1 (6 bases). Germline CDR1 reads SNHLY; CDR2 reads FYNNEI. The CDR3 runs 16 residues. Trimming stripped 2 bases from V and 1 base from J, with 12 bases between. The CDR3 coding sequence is TGTGCCAGCAGTGAAACAGGGTTAATGTCTGGAAACACCATATATTTT. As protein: CASSETGLMSGNTIYF.

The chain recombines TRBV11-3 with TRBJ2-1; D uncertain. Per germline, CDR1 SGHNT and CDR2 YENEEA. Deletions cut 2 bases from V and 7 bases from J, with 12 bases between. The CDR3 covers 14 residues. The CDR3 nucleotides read TGTGCCAGCAGCTTATACACCAAACCGAATGAGCAGTTCTTC. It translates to CASSLYTKPNEQFF.

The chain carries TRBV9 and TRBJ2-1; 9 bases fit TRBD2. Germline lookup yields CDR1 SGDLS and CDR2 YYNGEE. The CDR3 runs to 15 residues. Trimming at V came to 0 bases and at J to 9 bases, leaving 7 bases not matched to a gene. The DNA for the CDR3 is TGTGCCAGCAGCGTAGAGGGACTAGCCACCAGTGAGCAGTTCTTC. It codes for CASSVEGLATSEQFF.

This chain's CDR3 is CASSPPTGVGEKLFF. The CDR3 DNA reads as TGTGCCAGCAGTCCACCGACAGGGGTAGGGGAAAAACTGTTTTTT. V usage is TRBV28 and J usage is TRBJ1-4; TRBD1 aligns across 8 bases. Trimming at V came to 5 bases and at J to 8 bases, leaving 10 bases not matched to a gene. CDR3 length: 15 amino acids. Germline V gene data show CDR1 as MDHEN and CDR2 as SYDVKM.

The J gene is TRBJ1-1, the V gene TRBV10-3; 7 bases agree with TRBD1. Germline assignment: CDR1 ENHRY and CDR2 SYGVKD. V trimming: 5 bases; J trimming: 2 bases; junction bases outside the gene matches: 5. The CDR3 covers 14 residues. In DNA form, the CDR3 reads TGTGCCATCAGTCGAGGGGGCCTCAACACTGAAGCTTTCTTT. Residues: CAISRGGLNTEAFF.

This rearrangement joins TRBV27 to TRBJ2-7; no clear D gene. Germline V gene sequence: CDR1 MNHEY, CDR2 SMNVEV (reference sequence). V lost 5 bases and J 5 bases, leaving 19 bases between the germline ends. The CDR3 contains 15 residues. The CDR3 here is CASSPEVTRWHEQYF. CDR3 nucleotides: TGTGCCAGCAGTCCCGAGGTGACCCGCTGGCACGAGCAGTACTTC.

The CDR3 here is CASRPRGGVNTEAFF. CDR3 in DNA: TGTGCCAGCAGGCCCCGAGGGGGGGTGAACACTGAAGCTTTCTTT. This chain uses TRBV9 with TRBJ1-1, with D possibly matching TRBD1 (6 bases). V lost 5 bases and J 0 bases, leaving 14 bases between the germline ends. CDR1 is SGDLS and CDR2 is YYNGEE in the germline V gene. This CDR3 contains 15 residues.

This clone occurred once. In DNA, the CDR3 is TGTGCCAGCAGCTTAGGATTTGCTAAGTACGAGCAGTACTTC. Translated: CASSLGFAKYEQYF. The rearrangement links TRBV13 to TRBJ2-7; D ambiguous. Germline V gene lookup returns CDR1 PRHDT and CDR2 FYEKMQ (reference sequence). V was cut by 0 bases and J by 4 bases, with 10 bases left in between. The CDR3 sequence is 14 residues long.

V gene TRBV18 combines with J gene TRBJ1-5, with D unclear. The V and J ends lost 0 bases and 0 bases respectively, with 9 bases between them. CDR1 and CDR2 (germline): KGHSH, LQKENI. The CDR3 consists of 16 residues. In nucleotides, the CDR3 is TGTGCCAGCTCACCACCGGGCAGTCATAGCAATCAGCCCCAGCATTTT. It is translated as CASSPPGSHSNQPQHF. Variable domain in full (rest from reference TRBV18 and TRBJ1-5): NAGVMQNPRHLVRRRGQEARLRCSPMKGHSHVYWYRQLPEEGLKFMVYLQKENIIDESGMPKERFSAEFPKEGPSILRIQQVVRGDSAAYFCASSPPGSHSNQPQHFGDGTRLSIL.

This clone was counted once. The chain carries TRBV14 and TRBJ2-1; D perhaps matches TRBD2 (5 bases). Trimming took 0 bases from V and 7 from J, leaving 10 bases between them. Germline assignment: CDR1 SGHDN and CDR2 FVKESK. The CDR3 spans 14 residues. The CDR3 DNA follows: TGTGCCAGCAGCCAAGATCTCAGGACTAATGAGCAGTTCTTC. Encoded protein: CASSQDLRTNEQFF. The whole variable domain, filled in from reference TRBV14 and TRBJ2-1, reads EAGVTQFPSHSVIEKGQTVTLRCDPISGHDNLYWYRRVMGKEIKFLLHFVKESKQDESGMPNNRFLAERTGGTYSTLKVQPAELEDSGVYFCASSQDLRTNEQFFGPGTRLTVL.

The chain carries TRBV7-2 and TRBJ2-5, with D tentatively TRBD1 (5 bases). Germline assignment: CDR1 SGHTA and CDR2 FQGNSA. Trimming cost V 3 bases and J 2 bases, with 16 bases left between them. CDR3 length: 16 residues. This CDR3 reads CASSFTGTPQQETQYF. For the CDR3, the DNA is TGTGCCAGCAGCTTTACAGGTACCCCCCAACAAGAGACCCAGTACTTC.

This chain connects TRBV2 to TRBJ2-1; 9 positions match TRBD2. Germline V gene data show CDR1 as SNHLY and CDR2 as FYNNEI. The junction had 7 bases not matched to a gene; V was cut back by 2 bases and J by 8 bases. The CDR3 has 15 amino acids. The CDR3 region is CASSERAGGPDEQFF. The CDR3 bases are TGTGCCAGCAGTGAAAGGGCGGGAGGGCCCGATGAGCAGTTCTTC.

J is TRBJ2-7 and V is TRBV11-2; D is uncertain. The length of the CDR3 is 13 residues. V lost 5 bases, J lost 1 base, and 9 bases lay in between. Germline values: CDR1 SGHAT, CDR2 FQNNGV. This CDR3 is CASSPLTSYEQYF. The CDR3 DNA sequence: TGTGCCAGCAGCCCCCTCACTTCCTACGAGCAGTACTTC. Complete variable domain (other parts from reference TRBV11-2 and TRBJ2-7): EAGVAQSPRYKIIEKRQSVAFWCNPISGHATLYWYQQILGQGPKLLIQFQNNGVVDDSQLPKDRFSAERLKGVDSTLKIQPAKLEDSAVYLCASSPLTSYEQYFGPGTRLTVT.